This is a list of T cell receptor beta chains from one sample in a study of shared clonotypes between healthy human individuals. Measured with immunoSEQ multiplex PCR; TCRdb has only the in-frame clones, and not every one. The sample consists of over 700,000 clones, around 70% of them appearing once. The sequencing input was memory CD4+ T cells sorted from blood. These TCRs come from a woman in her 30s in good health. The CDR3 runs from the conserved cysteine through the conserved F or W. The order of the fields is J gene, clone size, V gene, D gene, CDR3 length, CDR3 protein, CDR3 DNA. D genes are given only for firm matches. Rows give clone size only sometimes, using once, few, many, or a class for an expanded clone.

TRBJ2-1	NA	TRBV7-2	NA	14	CASSEKDWYNEQFF	TGTGCCAGCAGCGAGAAGGACTGGTACAATGAGCAGTTCTTC
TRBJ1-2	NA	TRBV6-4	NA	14	CASSDSGQFSGYTF	TGTGCCAGCAGTGACTCGGGGCAGTTTTCTGGCTACACCTTC
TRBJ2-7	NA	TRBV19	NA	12	CASSDRTYEQYF	TGTGCCAGCAGTGACAGGACCTACGAGCAGTACTTC
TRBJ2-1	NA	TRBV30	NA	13	CAWSGSSYNEQFF	TGTGCCTGGAGCGGGAGCTCCTACAATGAGCAGTTCTTC
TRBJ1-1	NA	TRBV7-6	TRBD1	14	CASSPRQGNTEAFF	TGTGCCAGCAGCCCCCGACAGGGGAACACTGAAGCTTTCTTT
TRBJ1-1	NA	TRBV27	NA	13	CASSNSMNTEAFF	TGTGCCAGCAGTAACAGTATGAACACTGAAGCTTTCTTT
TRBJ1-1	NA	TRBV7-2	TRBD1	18	CASSFRKGTGGRGTEAFF	TGTGCCAGCAGCTTCAGAAAGGGGACAGGGGGCCGGGGGACTGAAGCTTTCTTT
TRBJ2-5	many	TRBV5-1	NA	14	CASSTGTPQETQYF	TGCGCCAGCAGCACGGGGACGCCACAAGAGACCCAGTACTTC
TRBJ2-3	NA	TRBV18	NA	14	CASSPPVTTDTQYF	TGTGCCAGCTCACCACCGGTGACCACAGATACGCAGTATTTT
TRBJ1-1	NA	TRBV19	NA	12	CASSPRGLGAFF	TGTGCCAGTAGCCCGAGAGGGTTGGGAGCTTTCTTT
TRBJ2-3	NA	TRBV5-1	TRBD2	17	CASSAPGLAGGTDTQYF	TGCGCCAGCAGCGCACCGGGACTAGCGGGAGGCACAGATACGCAGTATTTT
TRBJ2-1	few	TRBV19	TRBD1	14	CASRAGGADNEQFF	TGTGCCAGTAGGGCAGGGGGCGCAGATAATGAGCAGTTCTTC
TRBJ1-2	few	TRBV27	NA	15	CASSLSGTGSYGYTF	TGTGCCAGCAGTTTATCGGGTACAGGGTCTTATGGCTACACCTTC
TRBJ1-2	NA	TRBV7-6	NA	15	CASSLAAGGVSGYTF	TGTGCCAGCAGCTTAGCGGCCGGGGGTGTCTCTGGCTACACCTTC
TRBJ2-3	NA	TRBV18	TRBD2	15	CASSPGLAGGDTQYF	TGTGCCAGCTCACCGGGACTAGCGGGAGGAGATACGCAGTATTTT
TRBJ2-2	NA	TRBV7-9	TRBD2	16	CASTSPGTKNTGELFF	TGTGCCAGCACCTCTCCCGGGACTAAGAACACCGGGGAGCTGTTTTTT
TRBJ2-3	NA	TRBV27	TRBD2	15	CASSFMTSGTDTQYF	TGTGCCAGCAGTTTCATGACTAGCGGCACAGATACGCAGTATTTT
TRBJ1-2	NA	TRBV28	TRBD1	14	CASSPSLRGLGYTF	TGTGCCAGCAGTCCCTCCTTGAGGGGGCTTGGCTACACCTTC
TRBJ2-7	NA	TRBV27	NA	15	CASSHGGTPLYEQYF	TGTGCCAGCAGTCACGGTGGTACCCCACTCTACGAGCAGTACTTC
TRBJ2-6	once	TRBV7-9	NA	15	CASSLVASGANVLTF	TGTGCCAGCAGCTTAGTTGCCTCTGGGGCCAACGTCCTGACTTTC
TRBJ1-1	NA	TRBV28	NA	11	CASGGSTEAFF	TGTGCCAGCGGGGGCTCCACTGAAGCTTTCTTT
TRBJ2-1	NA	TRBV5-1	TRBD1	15	CASSSLGQGYNEQFF	TGCGCCAGCAGCTCCTTGGGACAGGGCTACAATGAGCAGTTCTTC
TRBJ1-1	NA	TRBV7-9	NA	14	CASSAGAVNTEAFF	TGTGCCAGCAGCGCGGGGGCGGTGAACACTGAAGCTTTCTTT
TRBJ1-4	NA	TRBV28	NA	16	CASSHPRGITNEKLFF	TGTGCCAGCAGCCACCCCCGGGGGATAACTAATGAAAAACTGTTTTTT
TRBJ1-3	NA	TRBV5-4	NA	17	CASSLFTNSLSGNTIYF	TGTGCCAGCAGCTTGTTTACAAACTCCCTCTCTGGAAACACCATATATTTT
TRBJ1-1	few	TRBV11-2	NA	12	CASSLEGGEAFF	TGTGCCAGCAGCTTAGAAGGGGGTGAAGCTTTCTTT
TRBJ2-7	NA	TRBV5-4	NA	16	CASSFAYRDSKYEQYF	TGTGCCAGCAGCTTCGCCTACCGGGACTCAAAATACGAGCAGTACTTC
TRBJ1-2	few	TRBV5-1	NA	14	CASSSPGTGNGYTF	TGCGCCAGCAGCTCCCCCGGGACCGGGAATGGCTACACCTTC
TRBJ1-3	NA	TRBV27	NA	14	CASSQSFTGNTIYF	TGTGCCAGCAGTCAGAGTTTTACTGGAAACACCATATATTTT
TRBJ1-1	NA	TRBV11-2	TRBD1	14	CASSTDRVFTEAFF	TGTGCCAGCAGTACGGACAGGGTGTTCACTGAAGCTTTCTTT
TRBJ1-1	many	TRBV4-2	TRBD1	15	CASSQPGQRNTEAFF	TGTGCCAGCAGCCAGCCGGGACAGAGAAACACTGAAGCTTTCTTT
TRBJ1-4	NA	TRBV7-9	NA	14	CASRSGATNEKLFF	TGTGCCAGCAGGTCCGGAGCAACTAATGAAAAACTGTTTTTT
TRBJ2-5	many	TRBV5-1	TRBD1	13	CASNGQGQETQYF	TGCGCCAGCAACGGACAGGGGCAAGAGACCCAGTACTTC
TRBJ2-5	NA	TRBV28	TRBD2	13	CASIRSGSKTQYF	TGTGCCAGCATCCGAAGCGGGAGCAAGACCCAGTACTTC
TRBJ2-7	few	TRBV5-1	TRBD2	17	CASSLAVGGRAWSEQYF	TGCGCCAGCAGCTTGGCCGTCGGCGGGAGGGCCTGGAGCGAGCAGTACTTC
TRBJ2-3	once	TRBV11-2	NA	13	CASSTGYRDTQYF	TGTGCCAGCAGCACGGGATACAGAGATACGCAGTATTTT
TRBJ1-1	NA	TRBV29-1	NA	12	CSVGSLDSEAFF	TGCAGCGTCGGTAGTTTAGACAGTGAAGCTTTCTTT
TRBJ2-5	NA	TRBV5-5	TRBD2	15	CASSWASGSKETQYF	TGTGCCAGCAGCTGGGCAAGCGGGAGCAAGGAGACCCAGTACTTC
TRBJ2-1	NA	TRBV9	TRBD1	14	CASSSTGYGNEQFF	TGTGCCAGCAGCTCGACAGGGTACGGCAATGAGCAGTTCTTC
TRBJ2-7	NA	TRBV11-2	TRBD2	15	CASSISGRGTYEQYF	TGTGCCAGCAGCATAAGCGGGAGGGGTACCTACGAGCAGTACTTC
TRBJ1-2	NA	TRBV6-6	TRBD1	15	CASSYSTGTDNGYTF	TGTGCCAGCAGTTACTCGACGGGGACAGACAATGGCTACACCTTC
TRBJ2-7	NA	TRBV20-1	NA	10	CSPSTYEQYF	TGCAGTCCTTCAACCTACGAGCAGTACTTC